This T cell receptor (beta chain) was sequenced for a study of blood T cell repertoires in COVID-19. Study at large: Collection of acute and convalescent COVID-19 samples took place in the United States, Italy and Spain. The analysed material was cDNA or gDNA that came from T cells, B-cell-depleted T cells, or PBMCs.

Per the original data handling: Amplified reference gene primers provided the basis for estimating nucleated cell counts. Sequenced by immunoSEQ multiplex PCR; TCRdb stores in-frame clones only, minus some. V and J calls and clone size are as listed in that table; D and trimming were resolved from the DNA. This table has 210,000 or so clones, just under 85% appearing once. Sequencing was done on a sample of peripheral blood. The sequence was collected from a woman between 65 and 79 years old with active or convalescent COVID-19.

CDR3 sequence: CASSTPTIPNEQFF. The CDR3 region has the DNA TGTGCCAGCAGCACGCCGACTATACCCAATGAGCAGTTCTTC. The chain has TRBV5-5 and TRBJ2-1; weak D call: TRBD2 (5 bases). CDR1 is SGHKS and CDR2 is YYEKEE in the germline V gene (reference sequence). V gave up 4 bases and J gave up 6 bases, with 14 bases separating them. The CDR3 extends over 14 amino acids.